The entry below gives a single T cell receptor (beta chain) sequence along with its context. Its antigen remains unknown. The repertoire was sequenced with immunoSEQ multiplex PCR; TCRdb's copy has only in-frame clones and lacks some. In the table there are more than 15,000 clones, roughly four fifths of which are singletons. CFSE-labeled sorted T cells met regulatory or mature dendritic cells for under 6 days. Per the germline V gene, CDR1 is LGHNA and CDR2 is YNFKEQ. The V gene lost 2 bases and the J gene lost 3 bases, with 14 bases spanning the gap. The CDR3 sequence is 16 residues long. The sample originates from a study of regulatory dendritic cells for organ transplantation. Study summary: Monocytes received vitamin D3 on days 0 and 4, IL-10 on day 4.

General observations from the study: Memory CD8+ clonal expansion seemed more limited with regulatory than mature dendritic cells. Resting memory CD8+ T cells held the most alloreactive clonotypes. Naive CD4+ and CD8+ repertoires were highly diverse; memory CD8+ was most oligoclonal.

The source of this sequence is a human donor in good health. The sample consisted of memory CD4+ T cells from blood cultured with regulatory dendritic cells. Noted subset: CD45RO+ memory T cells. V and J are TRBV4-2 and TRBJ1-3; D uncertain. CDR3 loop: CASSQLVPYGGNTIYF. Written as DNA, the CDR3 is TGTGCCAGCAGCCAATTAGTGCCCTATGGTGGAAACACCATATATTTT.